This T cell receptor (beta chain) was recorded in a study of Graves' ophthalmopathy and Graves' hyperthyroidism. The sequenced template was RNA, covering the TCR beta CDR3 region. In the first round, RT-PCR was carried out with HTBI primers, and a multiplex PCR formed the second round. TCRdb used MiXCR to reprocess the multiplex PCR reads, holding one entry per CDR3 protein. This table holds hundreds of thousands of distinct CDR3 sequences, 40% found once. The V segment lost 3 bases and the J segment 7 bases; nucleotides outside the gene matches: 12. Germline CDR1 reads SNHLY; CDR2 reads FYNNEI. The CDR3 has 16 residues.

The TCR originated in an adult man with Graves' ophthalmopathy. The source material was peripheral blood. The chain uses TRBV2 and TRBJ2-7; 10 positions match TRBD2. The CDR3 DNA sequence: TGTGCCAGCAGTGACCAACTAGCGGGACACTACAATGAGCAGTACTTC. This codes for CASSDQLAGHYNEQYF. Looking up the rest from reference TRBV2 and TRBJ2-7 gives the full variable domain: EPEVTQTPSHQVTQMGQEVILRCVPISNHLYFYWYRQILGQKVEFLVSFYNNEISEKSEIFDDQFSVERPDGSNFTLKIRSTKLEDSAMYFCASSDQLAGHYNEQYFGPGTRLTVT.